The clone carrying this T cell receptor beta chain showed up just a few times. What it binds is not known. The data stem from a study of pediatric ulcerative colitis. Findings of the study overall: Rectal pinch biopsies may have included blood-derived T cells, especially in patients with overt colitis. Compared with controls, ulcerative colitis showed greater blood-rectum clone sharing. Total lymphocyte DNA, not sorted subsets, was the template.

Some clones are missing from TCRdb's copy, which holds only in-frame ones; the method was immunoSEQ multiplex PCR. Among approximately 11,000 clones listed, approximately 80% were seen once. The CDR3 consists of 15 residues. The V gene lost 3 bases and the J gene lost 4 bases, with 15 bases spanning the gap. Germline V gene sequence: CDR1 MRHNA, CDR2 SNTAGT. During colonoscopy, one to two rectal pinch biopsies were collected. Controls had colonoscopy for suspected IBD, with normal endoscopy and no IBD the following year. The sequencing input was gut tissue. This receptor was taken from a girl aged 10 to 17 who was a control in a study of pediatric ulcerative colitis. V usage is TRBV6-4 and J usage is TRBJ1-2; possibly TRBD1 for D (5 bases). This CDR3 reads CASSESGVAGYGYTF. The CDR3 DNA is TGTGCCAGCAGTGAATCGGGGGTTGCGGGCTATGGCTACACCTTC.